The 19 T cell receptor beta chains given below trace back to one sample, sequenced in a study of OX40 agonist ivuxolimab in advanced cancers. The library relied on the immunoSEQ multiplex PCR assay. TCRdb's version of the immuneACCESS table is confined to in-frame rearrangements and falls short of the full clone set. An unresolved V gene accounts for under half of the shortfall where checked; the remainder is of unknown origin. Present in this sample are around 94,000 clones, roughly 90% of which were seen just once. The top ten hold about 3.4% of the sample. The sample consisted of CD4+ or CD8+ T cells sorted from blood, taken in a trial of the OX40 agonist ivuxolimab. The origin of the receptors is an adult with an advanced solid tumor such as melanoma, head and neck, liver or kidney cancer.

V gene TRBV6-5 combines with J gene TRBJ1-5, with a possible D match to TRBD1 (6 bases). The CDR3 runs 13 residues. From germline, CDR1 is MNHEY and CDR2 SVGAGI. Trimming took off 2 bases at V and 6 bases at J, with 8 bases between the two ends. In DNA, the CDR3 is TGTGCCAGCAGTTACCAAGGGGGTCAGCCCCAGCATTTT. Translating it yields CASSYQGGQPQHF.

The rearrangement links TRBV10-3 to TRBJ2-1; 10 bases fit TRBD2. The germline V gene encodes CDR1 ENHRY and CDR2 SYGVKD. The CDR3 sequence is 17 residues long. With 0 bases clipped from V and 9 bases from J, the junction kept 11 bases outside the gene matches. CDR3 sequence: CAISESTSGTSTSEQFF. CDR3 DNA: TGTGCCATCAGTGAGTCCACTAGCGGGACCTCTACGAGTGAGCAGTTCTTC.

The V call is TRBV11-3, the J call TRBJ2-3; TRBD1 or TRBD2 may be the D gene (5 bases each). The germline V gene has CDR1 SGHNT and CDR2 YENEEA. The V gene lost 4 bases and the J gene lost 0 bases, with 8 bases spanning the gap. This CDR3 comprises 14 residues. The chain's CDR3 is CASSSGTSTDTQYF. The CDR3 bases are TGTGCCAGCAGCTCCGGGACCAGCACAGATACGCAGTATTTT.

V usage is TRBV9 and J usage is TRBJ2-5, with D perhaps matching TRBD1 (6 bases). CDR3 length: 15 residues. Looked up from germline, CDR1 is SGDLS and CDR2 is YYNGEE. V lost 0 bases and J lost 1, with 10 bases in between. The CDR3 is CASSVAGTPQETQYF. The DNA of the CDR3 is TGTGCCAGCAGCGTAGCCGGGACACCCCAAGAGACCCAGTACTTC.

The genes are TRBV29-1 and TRBJ1-4; D uncertain. From germline, CDR1 is SQVTM and CDR2 ANQGSEA. V lost 5 bases to trimming and J lost 8 bases, with 9 bases between them. The CDR3 loop spans 11 amino acids. CDR3 residues: CSVSWSEKLFF. CDR3 in DNA: TGCAGCGTTAGTTGGTCGGAAAAACTGTTTTTT.

In this sample, this clone turned up a few times. The chain uses TRBV25-1 and TRBJ1-1; 11 nucleotides line up with TRBD1. The CDR3 totals 13 residues. Losses at the gene ends were 8 bases for V and 4 bases for J; bases not matched to a gene: 3. Germline CDR1 and CDR2: MGHDK and SYGVNS. The DNA for the CDR3 is TGTGCCAGCGGAGGGACAGGGGGCACTGAAGCTTTCTTT. Translated, it gives CASGGTGGTEAFF.

The chain joins TRBV6-5 to TRBJ1-5, with TRBD1 matching 9 bases. CDR3 length: 13 residues. CDR1 and CDR2 from the germline V gene are MNHEY and SVGAGI. The V gene end was trimmed by 6 bases and the J gene end by 7 bases; junction bases not matched to a gene: 4. This chain's CDR3 is CASRQGALQPQHF. Written as DNA, the CDR3 is TGTGCCAGCAGACAGGGGGCCTTGCAGCCCCAGCATTTT.

This rearrangement joins TRBV27 to TRBJ2-7, with 9 bases fitting TRBD1. CDR1 and CDR2 from the germline V gene are MNHEY and SMNVEV (reference sequence). The CDR3 has 14 residues. The trim removed 3 bases at V and 5 bases at J, leaving 5 bases unmatched. The DNA for the CDR3 is TGTGCCAGCAGTTTCCCCGGGACAGGGAACGAGCAGTACTTC. Encoded protein: CASSFPGTGNEQYF.

The chain joins TRBV6-6 to TRBJ2-7; D is ambiguous. Germline V gene sequence: CDR1 MNHNY, CDR2 SVGAGI (reference sequence). V was shortened by 4 bases and J by 3 bases, with 4 bases between the two germline ends. This CDR3 has 11 amino acids. The CDR3 coding sequence is TGTGCCAGCAGTTCACGCTACGAGCAGTACTTC. It specifies CASSSRYEQYF.

V and J are TRBV29-1 and TRBJ1-2, with a tentative D call TRBD1 (6 bases). The germline V gene encodes CDR1 SQVTM and CDR2 ANQGSEA. V was cut by 6 bases and J by 4 bases, with 12 bases left in between. There are 12 residues in the CDR3. CDR3 residues: CSVRGQLYGYTF. CDR3 nucleotide sequence: TGCAGCGTACGAGGACAGCTCTATGGCTACACCTTC. Drawing the rest from reference TRBV29-1 and TRBJ1-2, the complete variable domain is SAVISQKPSRDICQRGTSLTIQCQVDSQVTMMFWYRQQPGQSLTLIATANQGSEATYESGFVIDKFPISRPNLTFSTLTVSNMSPEDSSIYLCSVRGQLYGYTFGSGTRLTVV.

The CDR3 DNA is TGTGCCAGCAGCTCGGACACAGAGGCCGGGGAGCTGTTTTTT. Its translation is CASSSDTEAGELFF. The chain employs TRBV7-9 and TRBJ2-2; TRBD1 is a possible D gene (5 bases). V dropped 4 bases and J dropped 6 bases, with 12 bases sitting between them. The CDR3 runs 14 residues. CDR1 and CDR2 from the germline V gene are SEHNR and FQNEAQ (reference sequence). Using reference TRBV7-9 and TRBJ2-2 for the parts outside the CDR3, the full variable domain is DTGVSQNPRHKITKRGQNVTFRCDPISEHNRLYWYRQTLGQGPEFLTYFQNEAQLEKSRLLSDRFSAERPKGSFSTLEIQRTEQGDSAMYLCASSSDTEAGELFFGEGSRLTVL.

The gene calls are TRBV27 and TRBJ2-3; the D is unclear. The V gene's germline CDR1 is MNHEY and CDR2 SMNVEV (reference sequence). CDR3 size: 14 residues. Between the trimmed V and J ends, which lost 4 bases and 1 base, there was a span of 9 bases. For the CDR3, the DNA is TGTGCCAGCAGTTGGCAGATCGGCACAGATACGCAGTATTTT. Translated: CASSWQIGTDTQYF.

This sequence joins TRBV7-6 and TRBJ2-7; D perhaps matches TRBD1 (5 bases). Germline V gene sequence: CDR1 SGHVS, CDR2 FNYEAQ. The CDR3 is 14 amino acids. V shed 1 base and J shed 7 bases, with 14 bases lying between them. The chain's CDR3 is CASSLEAQGGEQYF. In DNA form, the CDR3 reads TGTGCCAGCAGCTTAGAGGCCCAGGGTGGGGAGCAGTACTTC.

As regards this clone: A junction end diverges from the germline sequence, so it may reflect a read error. This rearrangement joins TRBV6-5 to TRBJ2-7, with TRBD2 matching 7 bases. The CDR3 length is 16 residues. In germline, CDR1 is MNHEY, CDR2 SVGAGI. The CDR3, as DNA: TGTGCCAGCAGTTACTACAGGACTAGACCCTCCCACGAGCAGTACTTC. It yields the protein CASSYYRTRPSHEQYF.

The chain uses TRBV7-6 and TRBJ2-7; no firm D call. CDR1 SGHVS and CDR2 FNYEAQ come from the germline V gene. Trimming left V 1 base short and J 2 bases short, with 9 bases between. CDR3 length: 14 residues. This chain's CDR3 is CASSLGSPTYEQYF. The CDR3 DNA follows: TGTGCCAGCAGCTTAGGGTCCCCTACCTACGAGCAGTACTTC.

The table lists this clone with a count of one. CDR3 sequence reads: CASGFEVGGKNGYTF. The DNA for the CDR3 is TGTGCTAGTGGTTTTGAAGTCGGGGGAAAGAATGGCTACACCTTC. This chain connects TRBV12-5 to TRBJ1-2, with TRBD1 as a possible D gene (5 bases). Trimming removed 3 bases at V and 6 bases at J, with 17 bases between. The CDR3 has 15 residues. From germline, CDR1 is LGHNT and CDR2 FRNRAP. The variable domain in full, with the rest retrieved from reference TRBV12-5 and TRBJ1-2, is DARVTQTPRHKVTEMGQEVTMRCQPILGHNTVFWYRQTMMQGLELLAYFRNRAPLDDSGMPKDRFSAEMPDATLATLKIQPSEPRDSAVYFCASGFEVGGKNGYTFGSGTRLTVV.

Details on this clone: The sample contains more than one DNA sequence encoding this CDR3. J is TRBJ2-1 and V is TRBV2; TRBD2 agrees at 7 bases. The V gene end was trimmed by 4 bases and the J gene end by 7 bases; junction bases not matched to a gene: 13. The CDR3 length is 16 residues. Germline lookup yields CDR1 SNHLY and CDR2 FYNNEI. CDR3 residues: CASSVAGTTMNNEQFF. The CDR3 nucleotides are TGTGCCAGCAGTGTGGCCGGGACTACAATGAATAATGAGCAGTTCTTC.

V is TRBV27 and J is TRBJ2-3, with D unresolved. Germline V CDR1 and CDR2: MNHEY, SMNVEV (reference sequence). With 4 bases removed from V and 1 base from J, the gap between germline ends came to 3 bases. CDR3 length equals 12 residues. CDR3 sequence (DNA): TGTGCCAGCAGTTCAGGCACAGATACGCAGTATTTT. Translated, it gives CASSSGTDTQYF.

V gene TRBV29-1 combines with J gene TRBJ2-7, with TRBD1 matching over 7 bases. Germline-derived CDR1 and CDR2 are SQVTM and ANQGSEA. Trimming took 1 base from V and 0 from J; bases not matched to a gene: 6. CDR3 length: 15 residues. The CDR3 region is CSVEVGTESSYEQYF. The CDR3 DNA follows: TGCAGCGTTGAAGTTGGGACAGAGAGCTCCTACGAGCAGTACTTC.